This TCR beta chain is from a study of CD8+CD57+ T cells in acquired aplastic anemia. About the study: 3 to 3.5 ug was the average amount of DNA from sorted CD4+ and CD8+ cells.

Regarding this clonotype: Germline is not matched at one junction end, which may reflect a read error.

The CDR3 runs 13 residues. Germline V gives CDR1 SEHNR, CDR2 FQNEAQ (reference sequence). Patients who underwent sequencing had shown CD8+CD57+ cell expansion by flow cytometry. All participating patients were living with severe acquired aplastic anemia. All patients were therapy-naive when blood was sampled. Genomic DNA served as template for TCR beta VDJ and CDR3 profiling. From the reads, TCRdb called clonotypes with MiXCR, one entry per CDR3 protein. The sample has over 150,000 distinct CDR3 sequences, 71% seen once. The rearrangement uses TRBV7-9 and TRBJ1-1, with D maybe TRBD1 (5 bases). This clonotype was obtained from a human donor with aplastic anemia. The material sequenced was sorted CD4+, CD8+, or CD8+CD57+ T cells (not recorded which) from PBMCs. The CDR3 protein is CASSLDLSGHAFF. The DNA for the CDR3 is TGCGCCAGCAGCTTGGACCTATCAGGGCATGCTTTCTTT. Together with reference TRBV7-9 and TRBJ1-1, the CDR3 gives the full variable domain: DTGVSQNPRHKITKRGQNVTFRCDPISEHNRLYWYRQTLGQGPEFLTYFQNEAQLEKSRLLSDRFSAERPKGSFSTLEIQRTEQGDSAMYLCASSLDLSGHAFFGQGTRLTVV.